These 27 T cell receptor beta chains originate from one sample sequenced in a study of technical replicates of blood from several donors. Method: immunoSEQ multiplex PCR; TCRdb's copy keeps in-frame clones and lacks some. The sample includes about 62,000 clones, approximately 89% of them seen just once. Sequencing was carried out using PBMCs. These receptor sequences come from a human donor in good health. Some clones in this sample may be carry-over from other donors' samples.

CDR3 loop: CASSFTQNQETQYF. The CDR3 region has the DNA TGTGCCAGCAGCTTTACGCAGAACCAAGAGACCCAGTACTTC. V and J are TRBV5-6 and TRBJ2-5; no definite D call. CDR1 SGHDT and CDR2 YYEEEE come from the germline V gene. V lost 2 bases and J 0 bases, leaving 8 bases between the germline ends. The CDR3 sequence is 14 residues long.

The gene calls are TRBV2 and TRBJ2-7; 7 nucleotides match TRBD1. V trimming: 4 bases; J trimming: 3 bases; junction bases outside the gene matches: 3. CDR1 is SNHLY and CDR2 is FYNNEI in the germline V gene. The CDR3 runs 13 residues. The CDR3 bases are TGTGCCAGCAGTGCCGGGACAGTCTACGAGCAGTACTTC. It translates to CASSAGTVYEQYF.

This chain links TRBV27 with TRBJ2-3; a weak D match, TRBD2 (6 bases). The V and J ends lost 5 bases and 4 bases respectively, with 16 bases between them. The length of the CDR3 is 15 residues. Germline values: CDR1 MNHEY, CDR2 SMNVEV (reference sequence). CDR3 bases: TGTGCCAGCAGTACGTACGGGAGTCAGTCAGATACGCAGTATTTT. The encoded protein is CASSTYGSQSDTQYF.

This chain links TRBV7-3 with TRBJ2-7; TRBD2 matches at 10 bases. In germline, CDR1 is SGHTA, CDR2 FQGTGA. The CDR3 sequence is 14 residues long. The J segment lost 2 bases and the V segment lost 5 bases, leaving 3 bases of the junction unmatched. The CDR3 coding sequence is TGTGCCAGCAGCCGAACTAGCGGGGCCTACGAGCAGTACTTC. Its translation is CASSRTSGAYEQYF.

This chain links TRBV5-1 with TRBJ2-7; TRBD1 matches 7 bases. Trimming removed 2 bases from V and 5 bases from J; junction bases left unmatched: 4. Germline V gives CDR1 SGHRS, CDR2 YFSETQ. The CDR3 loop spans 13 amino acids. This CDR3 is CASSFGQANEQYF. CDR3 nucleotides: TGCGCCAGCAGCTTTGGACAGGCAAACGAGCAGTACTTC.

The chain has TRBV5-6 and TRBJ1-2; D is uncertain. The length of the CDR3 is 14 residues. Germline-derived CDR1 and CDR2 are SGHDT and YYEEEE. V lost 4 bases to trimming and J lost 8 bases, with 18 bases between them. The CDR3 loop is CASSPEGLPGGYTF. The CDR3 nucleotides read TGTGCCAGCAGCCCAGAAGGACTGCCCGGGGGCTACACCTTC.

This clone appeared many times. The chain employs TRBV7-2 and TRBJ2-7; 11 bases fit TRBD2. The CDR3 totals 14 residues. The V and J ends lost 6 bases and 2 bases, in that order; junction bases with no gene match: 3. Germline V gene data show CDR1 as SGHTA and CDR2 as FQGNSA. The DNA of the CDR3 is TGTGCCAGCAGTTTACTAGCGGGAGCCTACGAGCAGTACTTC. Residues: CASSLLAGAYEQYF.

This chain connects TRBV5-1 to TRBJ2-2, with 8 nucleotides matching TRBD1. J was trimmed by 3 bases and V by 4 bases; bases with no gene match: 2. Germline V CDR1 and CDR2: SGHRS, YFSETQ. CDR3 size: 14 residues. The DNA of the CDR3 is TGCGCCAGCAGCGGACAGGGAGACACCGGGGAGCTGTTTTTT. This sequence encodes CASSGQGDTGELFF.

This chain joins TRBV2 and TRBJ1-2, with D maybe TRBD1 (6 bases). V was clipped by 3 bases and J by 8 bases, with 13 bases between them. Germline assignment: CDR1 SNHLY and CDR2 FYNNEI. This CDR3 has 13 residues. In DNA form, the CDR3 reads TGTGCCAGCAGTGAGGACCTCACAGGGGGCTACACCTTC. It encodes CASSEDLTGGYTF.

In its sample, this clone was seen a few times. V is TRBV14 and J is TRBJ2-3, with D maybe TRBD2 (5 bases). Trimming removed 0 bases from V and 2 bases from J, with 9 bases in between. Per the germline V gene, CDR1 is SGHDN and CDR2 is FVKESK. The CDR3 consists of 15 residues. CDR3 bases: TGTGCCAGCAGCCAAGATGACTACTACACAGATACGCAGTATTTT. The encoded protein is CASSQDDYYTDTQYF.

The table lists this clone with a count of one. This chain uses TRBV18 with TRBJ2-1; D remains unclear. Germline-derived CDR1 and CDR2 are KGHSH and LQKENI. This CDR3 is 11 amino acids long. V lost 3 bases and J lost 7, with 4 bases in between. This CDR3 is CASSPLNEQFF. For the CDR3, the DNA is TGTGCCAGCTCACCGTTAAATGAGCAGTTCTTC.

This chain joins TRBV7-9 and TRBJ1-1; 7 bases align to TRBD1. This CDR3 is built from 13 residues. Germline V gives CDR1 SEHNR, CDR2 FQNEAQ (reference sequence). Germline trimming cut 4 bases from V and 5 bases from J; bases unmatched to any gene: 4. In DNA form, the CDR3 reads TGTGCCAGCAGCTATCGGGACAGTACTGAAGCTTTCTTT. Translated, it gives CASSYRDSTEAFF.

This chain uses TRBV9 with TRBJ2-3, with TRBD2 matching over 9 bases. This CDR3 spans 15 amino acids. Germline assignment: CDR1 SGDLS and CDR2 YYNGEE. V shed 1 base, J shed 3 bases, and the junction held 3 bases outside the gene matches. The CDR3 DNA is TGTGCCAGCAGCGTACTAGCGGGGACAACAGATACGCAGTATTTT. The encoded protein is CASSVLAGTTDTQYF.

The rearrangement joins TRBV10-3 to TRBJ2-7; 7 bases are a match to TRBD2. The CDR3 is 15 residues long. V lost 6 bases, J lost 6 bases, and 14 bases stayed unmatched. Germline values: CDR1 ENHRY, CDR2 SYGVKD. The CDR3 DNA sequence: TGTGCCATCAGGGCACTTGGCGGGAGCCGCGGCGAGCAGTACTTC. Translation: CAIRALGGSRGEQYF.

The genes are TRBV4-2 and TRBJ2-7, with 8 positions matching TRBD2. The germline V gene encodes CDR1 LGHNA and CDR2 YNFKEQ. The trim removed 1 base at V and 5 bases at J, leaving 7 bases unmatched. The CDR3 has 15 residues. CDR3 coding DNA: TGTGCCAGCAGCCAAGTGGTTAGCGGGGCCAACGAGCAGTACTTC. It translates to CASSQVVSGANEQYF.

The rearrangement links TRBV4-1 to TRBJ2-5, with 12 bases that match TRBD2. V was clipped by 3 bases and J by 5 bases; unmatched bases: 7. The CDR3 loop spans 16 amino acids. Germline V lookup: CDR1 MGHRA, CDR2 YSYEKL. The CDR3: CASSHLAGGPGETQYF. CDR3 coding DNA: TGCGCCAGCAGCCACCTAGCGGGAGGGCCGGGGGAGACCCAGTACTTC.

The gene calls are TRBV6-4 and TRBJ2-6; D is possibly TRBD2 (5 bases). The CDR3 totals 17 residues. CDR1 and CDR2 from the germline V gene are MRHNA and SNTAGT. With 0 bases removed from V and 4 bases from J, the gap between germline ends came to 13 bases. CDR3 loop: CASSDSGGPKGANVLTF. The CDR3 coding sequence is TGTGCCAGCAGTGACTCCGGCGGGCCGAAGGGGGCCAACGTCCTGACTTTC.

The gene calls are TRBV19 and TRBJ2-3; D ambiguous. Germline CDR1 reads LNHDA; CDR2 reads SQIVND (reference sequence). The ends were cut back, 6 bases at V and 0 bases at J, with 7 bases in the middle. There are 13 residues in the CDR3. The CDR3 sequence is CASSPGSTDTQYF. The DNA of the CDR3 is TGTGCCAGTAGCCCCGGGAGCACAGATACGCAGTATTTT.

This chain connects TRBV10-2 to TRBJ1-5, with 7 bases matching TRBD1. CDR3 length equals 14 residues. The germline CDR1 and CDR2 sequences are WSHSY and SAAADI. The trim removed 6 bases at V and 1 base at J, leaving 3 bases unmatched. The CDR3 is CASRADRSNQPQHF. CDR3 sequence (DNA): TGCGCCAGCAGAGCGGACAGGAGCAATCAGCCCCAGCATTTT.

This chain joins TRBV6-6 and TRBJ1-5; possibly TRBD1 for D (5 bases). Germline V CDR1 and CDR2: MNHNY, SVGAGI (reference sequence). V dropped 5 bases and J dropped 11 bases, with 22 bases sitting between them. CDR3 length: 15 residues. CDR3 nucleotides: TGTGCCAGCAGTCAACTGGGGGGATCGGGGAGCACCCAGCATTTT. Protein product: CASSQLGGSGSTQHF.

The chain employs TRBV7-8 and TRBJ2-7, with no clear D. V gave up 1 base and J gave up 2 bases, with 6 bases separating them. CDR3 size: 13 residues. In germline, CDR1 is SGHVS, CDR2 FQNEAQ. The CDR3 DNA is TGTGCCAGCAGCTTAGTCGAGCCCTACGAGCAGTACTTC. This codes for CASSLVEPYEQYF.

The chain carries TRBV11-2 and TRBJ1-1; D is uncertain. V was shortened by 6 bases and J by 8 bases, with 19 bases between the two germline ends. This CDR3 has 14 amino acids. Germline CDR1 is SGHAT and CDR2 is FQNNGV. The CDR3 region is CASRPIKRGAEAFF. DNA for the CDR3: TGTGCCAGCAGACCCATCAAACGGGGAGCCGAAGCTTTCTTT. Complete variable domain (other parts from reference TRBV11-2 and TRBJ1-1): EAGVAQSPRYKIIEKRQSVAFWCNPISGHATLYWYQQILGQGPKLLIQFQNNGVVDDSQLPKDRFSAERLKGVDSTLKIQPAKLEDSAVYLCASRPIKRGAEAFFGQGTRLTVV.

This clone was seen once. This rearrangement joins TRBV29-1 to TRBJ2-2; D gene uncertain. The CDR3 sequence is 13 residues long. The germline CDR1 and CDR2 sequences are SQVTM and ANQGSEA. V lost 1 base and J 4 bases, leaving 7 bases between the germline ends. This CDR3 is CSVEGYGTGELFF. DNA for the CDR3: TGCAGCGTTGAAGGGTACGGCACCGGGGAGCTGTTTTTT.

J is TRBJ2-3 and V is TRBV11-2; 8 bases are a match to TRBD2. The junction had 15 bases not matched to a gene; V was cut back by 5 bases and J by 2 bases. In germline, CDR1 is SGHAT, CDR2 FQNNGV. CDR3 size: 18 residues. This CDR3 is CASSKGAGSGRPTDTQYF. Written as DNA, the CDR3 is TGTGCCAGCAGCAAAGGGGCGGGAAGCGGGAGACCCACAGATACGCAGTATTTT. The variable domain in full, completed from reference TRBV11-2 and TRBJ2-3, reads EAGVAQSPRYKIIEKRQSVAFWCNPISGHATLYWYQQILGQGPKLLIQFQNNGVVDDSQLPKDRFSAERLKGVDSTLKIQPAKLEDSAVYLCASSKGAGSGRPTDTQYFGPGTRLTVL.

The V and J genes are TRBV5-6 and TRBJ1-3; D remains ambiguous. The V and J ends lost 0 bases and 0 bases respectively, with 7 bases between them. From germline, CDR1 is SGHDT and CDR2 YYEEEE. This CDR3 spans 15 amino acids. CDR3 protein: CASSLVRPSGNTIYF. In DNA form, the CDR3 reads TGTGCCAGCAGCTTGGTCAGGCCCTCTGGAAACACCATATATTTT. The variable domain in full, completed from reference TRBV5-6 and TRBJ1-3, reads DAGVTQSPTHLIKTRGQQVTLRCSPKSGHDTVSWYQQALGQGPQFIFQYYEEEERQRGNFPDRFSGHQFPNYSSELNVNALLLGDSALYLCASSLVRPSGNTIYFGEGSWLTVV.

The J gene is TRBJ1-2, the V gene TRBV27; TRBD1 is a possible D gene (6 bases). CDR1 is MNHEY, CDR2 SMNVEV, per germline (reference sequence). The V gene lost 4 bases and the J gene lost 6 bases, with 15 bases spanning the gap. This CDR3 contains 14 residues. CDR3 sequence (DNA): TGTGCCAGCAGTTCCCTTGGGGGCTTCGATGGCTACACCTTC. As protein: CASSSLGGFDGYTF.

The rearrangement links TRBV18 to TRBJ1-2; the D is unclear. From germline, CDR1 is KGHSH and CDR2 LQKENI. V shed 4 bases and J shed 4 bases, with 10 bases lying between them. The CDR3 consists of 13 residues. CDR3 loop: CASSLGRPYGYTF. CDR3 in DNA: TGTGCCAGCTCACTTGGGCGCCCCTATGGCTACACCTTC.